The 21 T cell receptor beta chains below come from one sample, sequenced in a study of T cell responses to AZD1222 COVID-19 vaccine (dated by TCRdb to about 2021). According to the study, the label for this sample's time point signals: baseline before first vaccination. The sample's treatment or condition label, in plain terms: meningococcal conjugate vaccine given as trial control. Receptors were amplified or captured by the immunoSEQ multiplex PCR assay. TCRdb holds this immuneACCESS table with in-frame rearrangements only. Some clones are missing; in checked studies, unresolved V genes explain under half, and the rest has no known cause. The sample records about 120,000 clones, approximately 90% of which are singletons. 11% of the sample is taken by the ten largest. The source material was peripheral blood, sampled on day 0 of MenACWY control vaccination. The receptor set was obtained from an adult in good health.

V gene TRBV7-6 combines with J gene TRBJ2-3; 12 nucleotides align to TRBD2. This CDR3 is built from 16 residues. Germline lookup yields CDR1 SGHVS and CDR2 FNYEAQ. Losses at the gene ends were 5 bases for V and 1 base for J; bases not matched to a gene: 4. In DNA, the CDR3 is TGTGCCAGCAGCCGGACTAGCGGGACAGGCACAGATACGCAGTATTTT. As protein: CASSRTSGTGTDTQYF.

This clone was detected only a few times. V usage is TRBV29-1 and J usage is TRBJ2-5, with 9 bases lining up with TRBD2. The CDR3 loop spans 12 amino acids. Germline V gene data show CDR1 as SQVTM and CDR2 as ANQGSEA. J lost 2 bases, V lost 5 bases, and 0 bases had no gene match. CDR3 sequence reads: CSVLAGQETQYF. In nucleotides, the CDR3 is TGCAGCGTTCTAGCGGGACAAGAGACCCAGTACTTC.

The V and J genes are TRBV5-4 and TRBJ2-5; D is unresolved. This CDR3 is 12 amino acids long. From germline, CDR1 is SGHNT and CDR2 YYREEE (reference sequence). V was clipped by 1 base and J by 5 bases, with 6 bases between them. The CDR3 DNA follows: TGTGCCAGCAGCTTGATGACGGAGACCCAGTACTTC. This translates into CASSLMTETQYF.

This chain links TRBV9 with TRBJ2-1; D is uncertain. Germline values: CDR1 SGDLS, CDR2 YYNGEE. The ends were cut back, 4 bases at V and 5 bases at J, with 13 bases in the middle. This CDR3 region has 14 residues. The CDR3 spells CASSPAQPHNEQFF. The CDR3 DNA sequence: TGTGCCAGCAGCCCGGCCCAGCCCCACAATGAGCAGTTCTTC.

V and J are TRBV10-3 and TRBJ2-7, with TRBD1 matching over 10 bases. Germline values: CDR1 ENHRY, CDR2 SYGVKD. This CDR3 is 12 amino acids long. With V trimmed by 6 bases and J by 4 bases, 0 bases remained unmatched. The CDR3: CAIRDRGYEQYF. The CDR3 nucleotides read TGTGCCATCAGGGACAGGGGGTACGAGCAGTACTTC.

The genes are TRBV7-2 and TRBJ2-7; D is uncertain. Germline CDR1 is SGHTA and CDR2 is FQGNSA. Trimming removed 5 bases from V and 6 bases from J, with 8 bases in between. This CDR3 region has 11 residues. In DNA form, the CDR3 reads TGTGCCAGCAGCCAAGCACGCGAGCAGTACTTC. Translated, it gives CASSQAREQYF.

This rearrangement joins TRBV7-2 to TRBJ1-5; 11 bases are a match to TRBD1. Losses at the gene ends were 4 bases for V and 0 bases for J; bases not matched to a gene: 5. This CDR3 is built from 17 residues. Germline V gene sequence: CDR1 SGHTA, CDR2 FQGNSA. CDR3 in amino acids: CASSSGQGAGSNQPQHF. The DNA of the CDR3 is TGTGCCAGCAGCTCCGGACAGGGGGCGGGTAGCAATCAGCCCCAGCATTTT.

This clone was observed a single time. This sequence joins TRBV19 and TRBJ2-1, with 11 bases matching TRBD2. Trimming removed 4 bases from V and 5 bases from J; junction bases left unmatched: 7. Germline-derived CDR1 and CDR2 are LNHDA and SQIVND (reference sequence). The CDR3 contains 16 residues. The CDR3: CASSNFLGLADNEQFF. The CDR3 region has the DNA TGTGCCAGTAGTAATTTTTTGGGACTAGCGGACAATGAGCAGTTCTTC.

The CDR3: CASERGGVGELFF. The CDR3 nucleotides are TGTGCCAGCGAACGAGGCGGGGTCGGGGAGCTGTTTTTT. The V and J genes are TRBV9 and TRBJ2-2, with D possibly matching TRBD2 (6 bases). This CDR3 is built from 13 residues. Germline CDR1 and CDR2: SGDLS and YYNGEE. Trimming left V 7 bases short and J 7 bases short, with 14 bases between.

This chain joins TRBV4-3 and TRBJ1-2; D uncertain. The V gene lost 3 bases and the J gene lost 4 bases, with 21 bases spanning the gap. The V gene's germline CDR1 is LGHNA and CDR2 YSLEER. The CDR3 is 17 amino acids. The CDR3 loop is CASSQTSPQAGSYGYTF. CDR3 in DNA: TGCGCCAGCAGCCAGACAAGCCCCCAAGCTGGCAGCTATGGCTACACCTTC.

V usage is TRBV14 and J usage is TRBJ2-5, with TRBD2 matching 7 bases. CDR3 size: 15 residues. Per germline, CDR1 SGHDN and CDR2 FVKESK. The ends lost 1 base at V and 1 base at J; junction bases unmatched: 3. The CDR3 DNA sequence: TGTGCCAGCAGCCAAGGGGACTACCCCCAAGAGACCCAGTACTTC. Translated, it gives CASSQGDYPQETQYF.

The rearrangement uses TRBV11-1 and TRBJ2-2, with unresolved D. The CDR3 has 14 amino acids. V was trimmed by 2 bases and J by 8 bases, leaving 12 bases between them. The germline CDR1 and CDR2 sequences are SGHAT and FQDESV (reference sequence). The CDR3 spells CASSLIYSRGELFF. In nucleotides, the CDR3 is TGTGCCAGCAGCTTAATCTATAGCCGAGGGGAGCTGTTTTTT.

J is TRBJ2-3 and V is TRBV28; D is unclear. V gave up 3 bases and J gave up 4 bases, with 14 bases separating them. Germline V gene data show CDR1 as MDHEN and CDR2 as SYDVKM. This CDR3 is built from 15 residues. The CDR3, as DNA: TGTGCCAGCAGTTTTGAGGTTTCGTCCGCAGATACGCAGTATTTT. It encodes CASSFEVSSADTQYF. The full variable domain, its missing parts supplied by reference TRBV28 and TRBJ2-3, is DVKVTQSSRYLVKRTGEKVFLECVQDMDHENMFWYRQDPGLGLRLIYFSYDVKMKEKGDIPEGYSVSREKKERFSLILESASTNQTSMYLCASSFEVSSADTQYFGPGTRLTVL.

The chain combines TRBV2 with TRBJ1-5; 7 bases fit TRBD1. This CDR3 spans 19 amino acids. After removal of 4 bases from V and 4 bases from J, the junction contained 19 bases not matched to a gene. Germline V CDR1 and CDR2: SNHLY, FYNNEI. The DNA for the CDR3 is TGTGCCAGCAGTGCCACAGGGGCCGGAGGTCATACAATAAATCAGCCCCAGCATTTT. Translating it yields CASSATGAGGHTINQPQHF.

The chain links TRBV19 to TRBJ2-7; 8 nucleotides line up with TRBD1. Trimming at V came to 2 bases and at J to 6 bases, leaving 12 bases not matched to a gene. The CDR3 spans 16 residues. Per the germline V gene, CDR1 is LNHDA and CDR2 is SQIVND (reference sequence). The CDR3 DNA sequence: TGTGCCAGTAGTATACTCCCCGGACAGGGATTTCTCGAGCAGTACTTC. Protein sequence: CASSILPGQGFLEQYF.

This sequence joins TRBV21-1 and TRBJ1-2. TRBV21-1 is deemed a pseudogene. The length of the CDR3 is 13 residues. The chain's CDR3 is CASRVGDFCGYTF. CDR3 coding DNA: TGTGCCAGCCGGGTGGGGGATTTTTGTGGCTACACCTTC.

In nucleotides, the CDR3 is TGTGCCAGCAGCTTAGAACAGACAGGGGGAACCTACGAGCAGTACTTC. It is translated as CASSLEQTGGTYEQYF. The rearrangement uses TRBV11-3 and TRBJ2-7; 9 bases align to TRBD1. This CDR3 is 16 amino acids long. Germline CDR1 and CDR2: SGHNT and YENEEA. V gave up 0 bases and J gave up 2 bases; unmatched junction bases: 5.

The table lists this clone with a count of one. The chain couples TRBV7-9 to TRBJ1-1, with TRBD1 matching 7 bases. This CDR3 comprises 15 residues. Looked up from germline, CDR1 is SEHNR and CDR2 is FQNEAQ (reference sequence). V shed 3 bases and J 2 bases; nucleotides not matched to a gene: 6. CDR3 residues: CASSLRTGSNTEAFF. In DNA, the CDR3 is TGTGCCAGCAGCTTGAGGACAGGATCCAACACTGAAGCTTTCTTT.

Of note for this clone: The germline gene is not matched at one end of the junction; a read error may be the cause. Other nucleotide sequences from this sample produce the same CDR3. The V gene is TRBV10-3, the J gene TRBJ1-2; no definite D call. The length of the CDR3 is 13 residues. From germline, CDR1 is ENHRY and CDR2 SYGVKD. The CDR3 DNA sequence: TGCGCCATCAGTGTCCAGGAAAACTATGGCTACACCTTC. Residues: CAISVQENYGYTF.

CDR3 sequence (DNA): TGTGCCAGCAGTGAATGGGGCGAGCAGTACTTC. This encodes CASSEWGEQYF. The chain recombines TRBV2 with TRBJ2-7; D unclear. This CDR3 comprises 11 residues. In germline, CDR1 is SNHLY, CDR2 FYNNEI. V dropped 2 bases and J dropped 6 bases, with 5 bases sitting between them.

V and J are TRBV6-1 and TRBJ1-4; no firm D call. The V gene's germline CDR1 is MNHNS and CDR2 SASEGT. The CDR3 consists of 13 residues. V lost 3 bases and J lost 7, with 9 bases in between. CDR3 DNA: TGTGCCAGCAGTGACCAGACGGTTGAAAAACTGTTTTTT. Amino acid sequence: CASSDQTVEKLFF.